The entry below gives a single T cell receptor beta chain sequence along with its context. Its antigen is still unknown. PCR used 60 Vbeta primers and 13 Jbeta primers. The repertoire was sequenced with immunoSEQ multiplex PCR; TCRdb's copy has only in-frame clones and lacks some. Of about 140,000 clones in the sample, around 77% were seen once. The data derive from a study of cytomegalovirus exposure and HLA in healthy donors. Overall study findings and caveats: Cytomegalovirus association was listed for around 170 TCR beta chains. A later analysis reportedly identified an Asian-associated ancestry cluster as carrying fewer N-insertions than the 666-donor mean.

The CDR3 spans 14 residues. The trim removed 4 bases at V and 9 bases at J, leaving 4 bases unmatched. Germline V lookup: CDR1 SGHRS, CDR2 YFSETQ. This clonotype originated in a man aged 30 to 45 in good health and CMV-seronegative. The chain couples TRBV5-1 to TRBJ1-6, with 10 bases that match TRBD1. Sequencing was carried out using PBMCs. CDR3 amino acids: CASSPGQGLSPLHF. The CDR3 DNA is TGCGCCAGCAGCCCGGGACAGGGGCTTTCACCCCTCCACTTT.